This is a list of T cell receptor beta chains from one sample in a study of control samples from healthy donors and cancer patients. Using immunoSEQ multiplex PCR, the repertoire was profiled, and TCRdb retains in-frame clones only, with some absent. Of 80,000 or so clones in the sample, about 90% were seen once. The specimen was blood. These TCRs come from a man between 45 and 60 years old in good health. Each CDR3 is given with its conserved first and last residue. The D gene is left open where the match is weak. The listing skips clone size in some rows; elsewhere it reads once, few, many or a size class.

. | TRBJ2-3 | TRBD2 | TRBV24-1 | TGTGCCACCGGGGACGGGGGGATAGATACGCAGTATTTT | CATGDGGIDTQYF
. | TRBJ2-2 | . | TRBV7-8 | TGTGCCAGCAGCATCAGGGAAACCACCGGGGAGCTGTTTTTT | CASSIRETTGELFF
. | TRBJ1-1 | . | TRBV9 | TGTGCCAGCAGCGGTTCTCCGACAGGAGGGAACACTGAAGCTTTCTTT | CASSGSPTGGNTEAFF
once | TRBJ1-4 | . | TRBV4-2 | TGTGCCAGCAGCCAAGGTCTAGGGGCTCTCGTCGGTGAAAAACTGTTTTTT | CASSQGLGALVGEKLFF
. | TRBJ1-2 | . | TRBV7-9 | TGTGCCAGCAGCTTAGCGGGGCGCGGGGGCTACACCTTC | CASSLAGRGGYTF
. | TRBJ2-3 | . | TRBV4-1 | TGCGCCAGCAGCCAAGAGTATACGCAGTATTTT | CASSQEYTQYF
. | TRBJ1-1 | TRBD1 | TRBV19 | TGTGCCAGTAGTATCTCGGACAGGGGGCCTACTGAAGCTTTCTTT | CASSISDRGPTEAFF
. | TRBJ2-6 | . | TRBV5-6 | TGTGCCAGCAGCTTTTATTTGCGCTCTGGGGCCAACGTCCTGACTTTC | CASSFYLRSGANVLTF
. | TRBJ2-5 | . | TRBV10-3 | TGTGCCATCAGGATAGACAGTCAAGAGACCCAGTACTTC | CAIRIDSQETQYF
few | TRBJ2-7 | . | TRBV10-2 | TGCGCCAGCAGGGGGGACACTACGTTGCGGGAGCAGTACTTC | CASRGDTTLREQYF
. | TRBJ1-1 | TRBD1 | TRBV6-5 | TGTGCCAGCAGTTACCGGGAGGGGGCGGTGACTGAAGCTTTCTTT | CASSYREGAVTEAFF
. | TRBJ2-1 | . | TRBV6-5 | TGTGCCAGCAGTTACGGGGAGGGGGAGGCCAACAATGAGCAGTTCTTC | CASSYGEGEANNEQFF
few | TRBJ2-1 | . | TRBV19 | TGTGCCAGTAGTATAAGTGGGGGCCCAAACAATGAGCAGTTCTTC | CASSISGGPNNEQFF
. | TRBJ1-1 | . | TRBV5-5 | TGTGCCAGCATCATGGGGGCGGGGAACACTGAAGCTTTCTTT | CASIMGAGNTEAFF
. | TRBJ2-2 | . | TRBV6-1 | TGTGCCAGCAGTGAACGCCGCGGGGTGTGGGCCGGGGAGCTGTTTTTT | CASSERRGVWAGELFF
. | TRBJ1-1 | TRBD1 | TRBV19 | TGTGCCAGCGCGACAGGGGGCAAAAACACTGAAGCTTTCTTT | CASATGGKNTEAFF
. | TRBJ2-5 | . | TRBV5-8 | TGTGCCAGCAGCTCCTATGTGGGGGCCGGGGAAGAGACCCAGTACTTC | CASSSYVGAGEETQYF
. | TRBJ2-1 | TRBD2 | TRBV23-1 | TGCGCCAGCAGTCCCCTGACTAGCGGGGGACAGGTCTATAATGAGCAGTTCTTC | CASSPLTSGGQVYNEQFF